Listed below are T cell receptor beta chains from one sample, sequenced in a study of cytomegalovirus exposure and HLA in healthy donors. Profiling relied on immunoSEQ multiplex PCR, and the TCRdb table lists in-frame clones only, not all of them. The repertoire consists of under 200,000 clones, with just under 80% occurring once and the leading ten covering around 7%. Specimen: PBMCs. The receptors here all came from a woman aged 40 to 49 in good health and CMV-seropositive. CDR3s include the opening cysteine and the closing phenylalanine or tryptophan. The D gene is left open where the match is weak. Size is omitted from some rows. Given values are once, few, many or a class for expanded clones.

clone size,D gene,J gene,V gene,CDR3 DNA,CDR3 protein
NA,NA,TRBJ1-1,TRBV6-5,TGTGCCAGCAGTTTCAGGGAAGGAGGGACTGAAGCTTTCTTT,CASSFREGGTEAFF
NA,TRBD1,TRBJ1-1,TRBV5-4,TGTGCCAGCAGCCTCGCACAGGGGGCAGGGACTGAAGCTTTCTTT,CASSLAQGAGTEAFF
few,TRBD1,TRBJ2-1,TRBV7-2,TGTGCCAGCAGCTCCCTACAGGGGAATGAGCAGTTCTTC,CASSSLQGNEQFF
NA,TRBD1,TRBJ1-2,TRBV6-5,TGTGCCAGCAGTTATTCGACAGGGCAAGGCTACACCTTC,CASSYSTGQGYTF
NA,NA,TRBJ1-4,TRBV6-7,TGTGCCAGCAGTATCTGGACAGCAGTAAATGAAAAACTGTTTTTT,CASSIWTAVNEKLFF
NA,NA,TRBJ2-3,TRBV2,TGTGCCAGCAGGGCCAGTCCCCCGTGGGATACGCAGTATTTT,CASRASPPWDTQYF
NA,NA,TRBJ2-7,TRBV6-5,TGTGCCAGCAGTCTTGGAGGGGGCCGTGTCGAGCAGTACTTC,CASSLGGGRVEQYF
few,NA,TRBJ2-1,TRBV13,TGTGCCAGCAGCGGTGGGGGGTGGAATGAGCAGTTCTTC,CASSGGGWNEQFF
NA,NA,TRBJ1-1,TRBV14,TGTGCCAGCAGCCATCCCGGGGGGGTCCCTGAAGCTTTCTTT,CASSHPGGVPEAFF
once,TRBD2,TRBJ2-3,TRBV15,TGTGCCACCAGCTCTCCCGCTAGCGGGCGCACAGATACGCAGTATTTT,CATSSPASGRTDTQYF
NA,NA,TRBJ2-7,TRBV6-1,TGTGCCACCGAGTTTGGGGCGAGCTACGAGCAGTACTTC,CATEFGASYEQYF
NA,NA,TRBJ1-1,TRBV6-5,TGTGCCAGCAGTCTAGGGAGTAACACTGAAGCTTTCTTT,CASSLGSNTEAFF
NA,TRBD2,TRBJ2-1,TRBV4-2,TGTGCCAGCAGCCAAGAAACGGGGGGGCCCAATGAGCAGTTCTTC,CASSQETGGPNEQFF
few,TRBD1,TRBJ2-3,TRBV2,TGTGCCAGCAGATTGGACAGGCAGCGGGATACGCAGTATTTT,CASRLDRQRDTQYF
NA,NA,TRBJ2-4,TRBV6-5,TGTGCCAGCAGTTACAGCAGGGGAGAGAACATTCAGTACTTC,CASSYSRGENIQYF
NA,NA,TRBJ1-2,TRBV9,TGTGCCAGCAGTCGGTACCGGGACGAGGGAGGGGGCTACACCTTC,CASSRYRDEGGGYTF
NA,TRBD2,TRBJ2-1,TRBV5-1,TGCGCCAGCAGCCACATACTAGCGGGGAATGAGCAGTTCTTC,CASSHILAGNEQFF
NA,NA,TRBJ1-2,TRBV11-2,TGTGCCAGCAGCTCTCTAGGAGGACGGACGAAAGGGTATGGCTACACCTTC,CASSSLGGRTKGYGYTF
few,TRBD1,TRBJ2-1,TRBV30,TGTGCCTGGACCCAACCCCGACAGGGCTACAATGAGCAGTTCTTC,CAWTQPRQGYNEQFF
NA,TRBD2,TRBJ2-5,TRBV6-5,TGTGCCAGTCGGACTAGCCGGACCCAACGTACCCAGTACTTC,CASRTSRTQRTQYF
NA,NA,TRBJ2-3,TRBV9,TGTGCCAGCAGTGACGGACTGAGCACAGATACGCAGTATTTT,CASSDGLSTDTQYF
NA,TRBD1,TRBJ1-4,TRBV28,TGTGCCAGCAGTTTGGGGACAGGGGCCGAAAAACTGTTTTTT,CASSLGTGAEKLFF
NA,NA,TRBJ1-2,TRBV7-3,TGTGCCAGCAGCCCCGCTCTGACAGGTTTCGGGGGCTACACCTTC,CASSPALTGFGGYTF
once,NA,TRBJ1-3,TRBV7-8,TGTGCCAGCTCCCAGACGGGGGGTTTAACTGGAAACACCATATATTTT,CASSQTGGLTGNTIYF
NA,NA,TRBJ1-1,TRBV7-8,TGTGCCAGCAGCAACGTCCTAAGGAACACTGAAGCTTTCTTT,CASSNVLRNTEAFF
NA,NA,TRBJ1-4,TRBV28,TGTGCCAGCAGATCTCCGGGGGACCGAGAAAAACTGTTTTTT,CASRSPGDREKLFF
NA,NA,TRBJ1-1,TRBV28,TGTGCCAGCGGGGACCGGGGGTGGTACACTGAAGCTTTCTTT,CASGDRGWYTEAFF
NA,NA,TRBJ1-1,TRBV5-1,TGCGCCAGCACACTGGGGAGCGGGGACACTGAAGCTTTCTTT,CASTLGSGDTEAFF
NA,NA,TRBJ2-5,TRBV11-2,TGTGCCAGCAGCTTCGAGTCGTACCAAGAGACCCAGTACTTC,CASSFESYQETQYF
NA,NA,TRBJ1-5,TRBV2,TGTGCCAGCAGTGACGGTTTCAATCAGCCCCAGCATTTT,CASSDGFNQPQHF
NA,NA,TRBJ2-5,TRBV7-9,TGTTCCAGCAGCTTAGAGCCTCGAACCATGGAAGAGACCCAGTACTTC,CSSSLEPRTMEETQYF
NA,TRBD2,TRBJ2-7,TRBV6-5,TGTGCCAGCAGTTACTCGTTAGCGGGGGACTACGAGCAGTACTTC,CASSYSLAGDYEQYF
NA,TRBD2,TRBJ2-5,TRBV9,TGTGCCAGCAGCGTAGGCCCAGGACTAGCGGTCCAAGAGACCCAGTACTTC,CASSVGPGLAVQETQYF
NA,TRBD1,TRBJ1-6,TRBV2,TGTGCCAGCAGGCCGGGACAGTATAATTCACCCCTCCACTTT,CASRPGQYNSPLHF